These 18 T cell receptor beta chains originate from one sample sequenced in a study of cytomegalovirus exposure and HLA in healthy donors. Measured with immunoSEQ multiplex PCR; TCRdb has only the in-frame clones, and not every one. The table includes tens of thousands of clones, 90% to 95% detected once. The sample consisted of PBMCs. These receptors were obtained from a man aged 18 to 29 in good health and CMV-seronegative.

This chain joins TRBV18 and TRBJ1-1; D is perhaps TRBD1 (6 bases). Trimming removed 4 bases from V and 3 bases from J, with 12 bases in between. This CDR3 comprises 14 residues. CDR1 and CDR2 (germline): KGHSH, LQKENI. CDR3 in DNA: TGTGCCAGCTCACAACTGCACAGGGACACTGAAGCTTTCTTT. Its translation: CASSQLHRDTEAFF.

CDR3 amino acids: CASSLGLAGTGELFF. The CDR3, as DNA: TGTGCCAGCAGTCTCGGACTAGCGGGCACCGGGGAGCTGTTTTTT. The chain carries TRBV28 and TRBJ2-2; 11 bases agree with TRBD2. The CDR3 contains 15 residues. Germline V gives CDR1 MDHEN, CDR2 SYDVKM. V dropped 5 bases and J dropped 4; count of bases not matched to a gene: 3.

The chain employs TRBV30 and TRBJ1-5, with unresolved D. Germline loops: CDR1 GTSNPN, CDR2 SVGIG (reference sequence). The ends were cut back, 1 base at V and 0 bases at J, with 7 bases in the middle. This CDR3 spans 14 amino acids. The CDR3 DNA sequence: TGTGCCTGGAGTGGGGGAGGTAGCAATCAGCCCCAGCATTTT. It specifies CAWSGGGSNQPQHF. Full variable domain (outside the CDR3, taken from reference TRBV30 and TRBJ1-5): SQTIHQWPATLVQPVGSPLSLECTVEGTSNPNLYWYRQAAGRGLQLLFYSVGIGQISSEVPQNLSASRPQDRQFILSSKKLLLSDSGFYLCAWSGGGSNQPQHFGDGTRLSIL.

The CDR3: CASSLRDRGTEAFF. Written as DNA, the CDR3 is TGTGCCAGCAGCTTAAGGGACAGGGGTACTGAAGCTTTCTTT. The chain links TRBV11-3 to TRBJ1-1; 10 bases fit TRBD1. CDR1 and CDR2 (germline): SGHNT, YENEEA. The CDR3 is 14 residues long. V gave up 2 bases and J gave up 5 bases; unmatched junction bases: 2.

The rearrangement uses TRBV2 and TRBJ2-3, with 8 bases matching TRBD2. The CDR3 is made up of 16 amino acids. Germline V CDR1 and CDR2: SNHLY, FYNNEI. Trimming at V came to 3 bases and at J to 4 bases, leaving 9 bases not matched to a gene. CDR3 DNA: TGTGCCAGCAGTGACGGGGGGGGCCGTGCGGCAGATACGCAGTATTTT. Encoded protein: CASSDGGGRAADTQYF.

This clone came up a few times. The chain employs TRBV2 and TRBJ2-7, with D possibly matching TRBD2 (6 bases). In germline, CDR1 is SNHLY, CDR2 FYNNEI. Trimming pared 10 bases from V and 4 bases from J, leaving 11 bases between. This CDR3 has 11 amino acids. The CDR3 reads CATHGGYEQYF. CDR3 coding DNA: TGTGCCACCCACGGGGGTTACGAGCAGTACTTC.

The chain employs TRBV30 and TRBJ1-2; 8 bases fit TRBD1. The germline gives CDR1 GTSNPN, CDR2 SVGIG (reference sequence). Trimming cost V 3 bases and J 6 bases; bases outside gene matches: 3. The CDR3 sequence is 12 residues long. CDR3 amino acids: CAWSRDRNGYTF. The DNA for the CDR3 is TGTGCCTGGAGCCGGGACAGGAATGGCTACACCTTC.

The V gene is TRBV19, the J gene TRBJ2-1, with 9 bases aligning to TRBD2. Germline CDR1 is LNHDA and CDR2 is SQIVND (reference sequence). The CDR3 covers 14 residues. V lost 7 bases, J lost 7 bases, and 8 bases stayed unmatched. The CDR3 DNA reads TGTGCCAGTAAGGGGCGGGAGGGCCGTAATGAGCAGTTCTTC. Encoded protein: CASKGREGRNEQFF.

The CDR3, as DNA: TGTGCCAGCAGTTTACCCGGGACAGGGGACGGAACTTTCTACGAGCAGTACTTC. Amino acids: CASSLPGTGDGTFYEQYF. The rearrangement uses TRBV7-2 and TRBJ2-7; 10 bases align to TRBD1. CDR3 length: 18 amino acids. CDR1 and CDR2 (germline): SGHTA, FQGNSA. V shed 6 bases, J shed 3 bases, and the junction held 17 bases outside the gene matches. The entire variable domain, with the rest obtained from reference TRBV7-2 and TRBJ2-7, is as follows: GAGVSQSPSNKVTEKGKDVELRCDPISGHTALYWYRQSLGQGLEFLIYFQGNSAPDKSGLPSDRFSAERTGGSVSTLTIQRTQQEDSAVYLCASSLPGTGDGTFYEQYFGPGTRLTVT.

The chain couples TRBV21-1 to TRBJ2-1; the D call in the table, TRBD2, was not verified against the DNA. TRBV21-1 is an annotated pseudogene. The CDR3 extends over 15 amino acids. Here the CDR3 reads CASSNLLGLYNEQFF. In DNA, the CDR3 is TGTGCCAGCAGCAACCTTTTAGGACTTTACAATGAGCAGTTCTTC.

This clone was counted a single time. This rearrangement joins TRBV7-2 to TRBJ2-4, with no clear D. Germline assignment: CDR1 SGHTA and CDR2 FQGNSA. The CDR3 sequence is 13 residues long. V was clipped by 1 base and J by 9 bases, with 10 bases between them. The CDR3 is CASSLGTDTIQYF. The CDR3 DNA follows: TGTGCCAGCAGCTTAGGAACTGATACCATTCAGTACTTC.

This clone was counted once. The genes are TRBV18 and TRBJ2-7, with D tentatively TRBD1 (6 bases). Germline V gene sequence: CDR1 KGHSH, CDR2 LQKENI. V was pared by 4 bases and J by 6 bases, with 13 bases between. There are 13 residues in the CDR3. Written as DNA, the CDR3 is TGTGCCAGCTCACAACAGGGTGCGGTCGAGCAGTACTTC. Translated, it gives CASSQQGAVEQYF.

The CDR3 spells CASSLGGGGADEQFF. The CDR3 coding sequence is TGCGCCAGCTCCCTCGGGGGCGGGGGGGCCGATGAGCAGTTCTTC. The chain joins TRBV10-1 to TRBJ2-1; 9 positions match TRBD2. Trimming took 8 bases from V and 8 from J; bases not matched to a gene: 13. The length of the CDR3 is 15 residues. Germline lookup yields CDR1 WNHNN and CDR2 SYGVQD (reference sequence).

The rearrangement links TRBV5-1 to TRBJ1-4; D might be TRBD1 (6 bases). The germline V gene encodes CDR1 SGHRS and CDR2 YFSETQ. CDR3 size: 15 residues. Trimming left V 4 bases short and J 11 bases short, with 21 bases between. The CDR3 reads CASSPSPRGGWKLFF. CDR3 sequence (DNA): TGCGCCAGCAGCCCTTCCCCGCGAGGGGGATGGAAACTGTTTTTT.

The chain employs TRBV12-5 and TRBJ1-5; 11 positions match TRBD1. V was pared by 3 bases and J by 5 bases, with 9 bases of the junction left unmatched. There are 17 residues in the CDR3. Looked up from germline, CDR1 is LGHNT and CDR2 is FRNRAP. The CDR3 region has the DNA TGTGCTAGTGGTTTTGCCCGGACAGGGGGCGAGGATCAGCCCCAGCATTTT. This translates into CASGFARTGGEDQPQHF.

The J gene is TRBJ2-1, the V gene TRBV9; TRBD2 agrees at 7 bases. With V trimmed by 4 bases and J by 7 bases, 5 bases remained unmatched. Germline V lookup: CDR1 SGDLS, CDR2 YYNGEE. The CDR3 runs to 13 residues. The CDR3 DNA reads TGTGCCAGCAGCCCCCTTAGCGGGAATGAGCAGTTCTTC. This codes for CASSPLSGNEQFF. Looking up the rest from reference TRBV9 and TRBJ2-1 gives the full variable domain: DSGVTQTPKHLITATGQRVTLRCSPRSGDLSVYWYQQSLDQGLQFLIQYYNGEERAKGNILERFSAQQFPDLHSELNLSSLELGDSALYFCASSPLSGNEQFFGPGTRLTVL.

The V gene is TRBV14, the J gene TRBJ2-7; TRBD2 matches at 9 bases. V shed 5 bases and J 2 bases; nucleotides not matched to a gene: 7. Germline V CDR1 and CDR2: SGHDN, FVKESK. The CDR3 loop spans 15 amino acids. The CDR3 reads CASSFTSGRTYEQYF. The CDR3 DNA is TGTGCCAGCAGCTTTACTAGCGGGCGGACCTACGAGCAGTACTTC.

With regard to this clone: Other nucleotide sequences in the sample specify the same CDR3. J is TRBJ2-7 and V is TRBV18; 7 bases align to TRBD1. This CDR3 is built from 14 residues. V was pared by 3 bases and J by 3 bases, with 5 bases of the junction left unmatched. CDR1 and CDR2 (germline): KGHSH, LQKENI. CDR3 nucleotide sequence: TGTGCCAGCTCACCGGGACAGACAAGCTACGAGCAGTACTTC. Protein product: CASSPGQTSYEQYF. The full variable domain, in which reference TRBV18 and TRBJ2-7 provide the parts outside the CDR3, is NAGVMQNPRHLVRRRGQEARLRCSPMKGHSHVYWYRQLPEEGLKFMVYLQKENIIDESGMPKERFSAEFPKEGPSILRIQQVVRGDSAAYFCASSPGQTSYEQYFGPGTRLTVT.